The 23 T cell receptor beta chains below were found in one sample sequenced in a study of regulatory T cells in long-lasting Graves disease. Time point in this sample: newly diagnosed GD, antithyroid drugs for less than 3 months. The TCR library was made from RNA extracted from PBMCs. Construction of TCR beta libraries relied on iRepertoire HTBI primers and on Arm-PCR targeting CDR3 regions. TCRdb reprocessed the multiplex PCR reads via MiXCR and lists one record per CDR3 protein. This sample yields about 620,000 distinct CDR3 sequences, of which 16% are seen a single time; 15% to 20% belongs to the top ten. These same records also appear under a second study, on T cells in Graves' hyperthyroidism and ophthalmopathy.

The sequencing here drew on peripheral blood mononuclear cells (PBMCs), taken at new diagnosis, from a patient treated with antithyroid drugs. These receptors all stem from a woman in her twenties or thirties with Graves disease.

The rearrangement uses TRBV20-1 and TRBJ2-3, with 12 bases identical to TRBD2. This CDR3 region has 14 residues. The germline V gene has CDR1 DFQATT and CDR2 SNEGSKA (reference sequence). Trimming cost V 6 bases and J 6 bases; bases outside gene matches: 7. This CDR3 reads CSAELAGGRDTQYF. The CDR3 DNA follows: TGCAGTGCCGAACTAGCGGGAGGCCGGGATACGCAGTATTTT.

The J gene is TRBJ1-2, the V gene TRBV20-1; 7 bases match TRBD1. V lost 2 bases and J lost 7; bases outside the gene matches: 10. Germline V gives CDR1 DFQATT, CDR2 SNEGSKA (reference sequence). The CDR3 loop spans 14 amino acids. The CDR3 loop reads CSARTSPGGSGYTF. The DNA of the CDR3 is TGCAGTGCTAGAACAAGTCCAGGGGGTAGTGGCTACACCTTC.

This chain uses TRBV19 with TRBJ1-1, with TRBD1 as a possible D gene (5 bases). This CDR3 spans 15 amino acids. Germline CDR1 LNHDA, CDR2 SQIVND (reference sequence). V lost 3 bases to trimming and J lost 1 base, with 12 bases between them. CDR3 DNA: TGTGCCAGTAGTATCCCGGGGGTAACGAACACTGAAGCTTTCTTT. Amino acids: CASSIPGVTNTEAFF.

This clonotype has more than one count but fewer than ten. The chain links TRBV15 to TRBJ1-6; no definite D call. The CDR3 runs 17 residues. Germline assignment: CDR1 LNHNV and CDR2 YYDKDF (reference sequence). Trimming took 0 bases from V and 6 from J, leaving 15 bases between them. The CDR3, as DNA: TGTGCCACCAGCAGAGATTATGAGATTTCTGGTAATTCACCCCTCCACTTT. This codes for CATSRDYEISGNSPLHF.

The table lists this clonotype with a few counts. The chain joins TRBV20-1 to TRBJ2-1, with D hard to call. The V end was cut by 2 bases, the J end by 7 bases, with 6 bases between. This CDR3 has 11 residues. Germline CDR1 is DFQATT and CDR2 is SNEGSKA (reference sequence). In DNA, the CDR3 is TGCAGTGCTAGAAAAGATAATGAGCAGTTCTTC. This gives the protein CSARKDNEQFF.

This clonotype was counted ten times or more. The chain recombines TRBV28 with TRBJ1-1; a possible D gene is TRBD1 (6 bases). V lost 2 bases, J lost 11 bases, and 18 bases lay in between. This CDR3 has 14 residues. Germline V lookup: CDR1 MDHEN, CDR2 SYDVKM. CDR3 sequence: CASSLGKYRVAAFF. The CDR3 DNA follows: TGTGCCAGCAGTTTAGGAAAATACAGGGTTGCCGCTTTCTTT. Drawing the rest from reference TRBV28 and TRBJ1-1, the complete variable domain is DVKVTQSSRYLVKRTGEKVFLECVQDMDHENMFWYRQDPGLGLRLIYFSYDVKMKEKGDIPEGYSVSREKKERFSLILESASTNQTSMYLCASSLGKYRVAAFFGQGTRLTVV.

The chain uses TRBV20-1 and TRBJ2-7; TRBD2 matches 9 bases. V shed 4 bases and J 7 bases; nucleotides not matched to a gene: 5. The CDR3 runs to 12 residues. The germline CDR1 and CDR2 sequences are DFQATT and SNEGSKA (reference sequence). Here the CDR3 DNA reads TGCAGTGCTAAAAGGGCGGGGGGGGAGCAGTACTTC. It encodes CSAKRAGGEQYF.

This rearrangement joins TRBV19 to TRBJ2-2; 7 bases fit TRBD2. The CDR3 spans 16 residues. Looked up from germline, CDR1 is LNHDA and CDR2 is SQIVND (reference sequence). The V segment lost 4 bases and the J segment 4 bases; nucleotides outside the gene matches: 9. The CDR3: CASSRRLAASTGELFF. The DNA of the CDR3 is TGTGCCAGTAGTAGGCGGCTAGCGGCCTCCACCGGGGAGCTGTTTTTT.

This clonotype came up many times. This chain connects TRBV2 to TRBJ1-1; tentative D call: TRBD1 (5 bases). Between the trimmed V and J ends, which lost 6 bases and 0 bases, there was a span of 14 bases. Germline V CDR1 and CDR2: SNHLY, FYNNEI. The CDR3 totals 15 residues. Here the CDR3 reads CASRQSGTVNTEAFF. Written as DNA, the CDR3 is TGTGCCAGCAGACAATCCGGGACGGTGAACACTGAAGCTTTCTTT.

V usage is TRBV9 and J usage is TRBJ1-6; 8 nucleotides line up with TRBD1. J was trimmed by 8 bases and V by 2 bases; bases with no gene match: 3. This CDR3 has 14 amino acids. The germline V gene encodes CDR1 SGDLS and CDR2 YYNGEE. The CDR3 bases are TGTGCCAGCAGCGTCCAGGGGGCAGATTCACCCCTCCACTTT. The encoded protein is CASSVQGADSPLHF.

With respect to this clonotype: This likely reflects a read error, since a far larger clone is one base away. The chain has TRBV6-9 and TRBJ2-3; 12 bases align to TRBD1. Germline CDR1 reads MNHGY; CDR2 reads SVAAGI. The CDR3 is 15 amino acids. The CDR3: CASSPGTGGADTRYF. The CDR3 bases are TGCGCCAGCAGCCCTGGGACAGGGGGCGCAGATACGCGGTATTTT.

This clonotype was observed a few times. The chain joins TRBV27 to TRBJ1-2; no firm D call. The CDR3 sequence is 14 residues long. Trimming cost V 0 bases and J 2 bases, with 7 bases left between them. CDR1 and CDR2 (germline): MNHEY, SMNVEV (reference sequence). The chain's CDR3 is CASSLSGGNYGYTF. The CDR3 DNA follows: TGTGCCAGCAGTTTATCTGGAGGAAACTATGGCTACACCTTC.

With respect to this clonotype: Just one base apart from a much larger clone, this may be a read error. J is TRBJ2-1 and V is TRBV6-2 or TRBV6-3; 8 bases are shared with TRBD2. The germline V gene has CDR1 MNHEY and CDR2 SVGEGT. V shed 2 bases and J 6 bases; nucleotides not matched to a gene: 0. This CDR3 has 13 amino acids. CDR3 sequence: CASSYGTSNEQFF. The CDR3 DNA is TGTGCCAGCAGTTACGGGACTAGCAATGAGCAGTTCTTC.

The sample holds many counts of this clonotype. This chain connects TRBV7-9 to TRBJ2-5, with D unresolved. V was trimmed by 1 base and J by 5 bases, leaving 11 bases between them. The CDR3 has 14 amino acids. CDR1 and CDR2 (germline): SEHNR, FQNEAQ (reference sequence). The CDR3 here is CASSLGDSRETQYF. DNA for the CDR3: TGTGCCAGCAGCTTAGGAGACTCCCGGGAGACCCAGTACTTC.

This clonotype appeared once. The J gene is TRBJ1-3, the V gene TRBV7-9; D call uncertain. CDR1 SEHNR and CDR2 FQNEAQ come from the germline V gene (reference sequence). This CDR3 region has 15 residues. Trimming left V 5 bases short and J 0 bases short, with 11 bases between. The chain's CDR3 is CASSPLMNSGNTIYF. For the CDR3, the DNA is TGTGCCAGCAGCCCCTTGATGAACTCTGGAAACACCATATATTTT.

This clonotype has ten or more counts. The V gene is TRBV28, the J gene TRBJ1-5; the D gene is possibly TRBD1 (5 bases). The CDR3 length is 15 residues. Germline loops: CDR1 MDHEN, CDR2 SYDVKM. Trimming stripped 5 bases from V and 2 bases from J, with 13 bases between. CDR3 bases: TGTGCCAGCAGTGGGGCAAAATCAGGCAATCAGCCCCAGCATTTT. Amino acid sequence: CASSGAKSGNQPQHF.

The CDR3 nucleotides read TGTGCCAGCAGCTTAGCCGGGACACCAAACTATGGCTACACCTTC. This translates into CASSLAGTPNYGYTF. J is TRBJ1-2 and V is TRBV7-2; a weak D match, TRBD1 (6 bases). The CDR3 totals 15 residues. CDR1 is SGHTA and CDR2 is FQGNSA in the germline V gene. The V gene lost 0 bases and the J gene lost 2 bases, with 10 bases spanning the gap.

A few counts support this clonotype. This chain uses TRBV11-2 with TRBJ2-7, with a possible D match to TRBD1 (6 bases). Germline lookup yields CDR1 SGHAT and CDR2 FQNNGV. Trimming took off 4 bases at V and 4 bases at J, with 17 bases between the two ends. The CDR3 runs 15 residues. This chain's CDR3 is CASSSPGQKTYEQYF. The CDR3 DNA follows: TGTGCCAGCAGCTCACCGGGACAAAAAACGTACGAGCAGTACTTC. The complete variable domain, with remaining parts taken from reference TRBV11-2 and TRBJ2-7, reads EAGVAQSPRYKIIEKRQSVAFWCNPISGHATLYWYQQILGQGPKLLIQFQNNGVVDDSQLPKDRFSAERLKGVDSTLKIQPAKLEDSAVYLCASSSPGQKTYEQYFGPGTRLTVT.

This clonotype was detected ten times or more. This chain joins TRBV18 and TRBJ1-2; no clear D gene. CDR3 length equals 13 residues. With 2 bases removed from V and 5 bases from J, the gap between germline ends came to 9 bases. Germline V gene sequence: CDR1 KGHSH, CDR2 LQKENI. The CDR3 region is CASSPTDEYGYTF. The CDR3, as DNA: TGTGCCAGCTCACCAACGGACGAGTATGGCTACACCTTC.

This clonotype was observed many times. The V call is TRBV2, the J call TRBJ1-5; D is perhaps TRBD1 (6 bases). The length of the CDR3 is 15 residues. Per germline, CDR1 SNHLY and CDR2 FYNNEI. V was cut by 6 bases and J by 5 bases, with 17 bases left in between. CDR3 sequence (DNA): TGTGCCAGCAGCCGTCATGGGGGGGCAGATCAGCCCCAGCATTTT. It yields the protein CASSRHGGADQPQHF.

The rearrangement joins TRBV7-2 to TRBJ2-7; 7 bases fit TRBD1. CDR3 length: 16 residues. Germline V CDR1 and CDR2: SGHTA, FQGNSA. Unmatched junction bases numbered 10, after V lost 1 base and J lost 4 bases. CDR3 bases: TGTGCCAGCAGCTTAGAGATGGGCAGGGGGACATACGAGCAGTACTTC. Protein product: CASSLEMGRGTYEQYF.

This rearrangement joins TRBV5-6 to TRBJ1-2; 7 nucleotides agree with TRBD1. V was clipped by 4 bases and J by 4 bases; unmatched bases: 4. The CDR3 extends over 13 amino acids. The germline V gene encodes CDR1 SGHDT and CDR2 YYEEEE. DNA of the CDR3: TGTGCCAGCAGCCGGGACAGCCGCTATGGCTACACCTTC. It yields the protein CASSRDSRYGYTF.

This clonotype was detected many times. The chain carries TRBV7-9 and TRBJ1-5; 8 bases align to TRBD1. CDR3 length equals 15 residues. Losses at the gene ends were 5 bases for V and 0 bases for J; bases not matched to a gene: 3. Germline CDR1 and CDR2: SEHNR and FQNEAQ (reference sequence). The CDR3 DNA is TGTGCCAGCAGCCCAGGGACAGGTAGCAATCAGCCCCAGCATTTT. Its protein product is CASSPGTGSNQPQHF.